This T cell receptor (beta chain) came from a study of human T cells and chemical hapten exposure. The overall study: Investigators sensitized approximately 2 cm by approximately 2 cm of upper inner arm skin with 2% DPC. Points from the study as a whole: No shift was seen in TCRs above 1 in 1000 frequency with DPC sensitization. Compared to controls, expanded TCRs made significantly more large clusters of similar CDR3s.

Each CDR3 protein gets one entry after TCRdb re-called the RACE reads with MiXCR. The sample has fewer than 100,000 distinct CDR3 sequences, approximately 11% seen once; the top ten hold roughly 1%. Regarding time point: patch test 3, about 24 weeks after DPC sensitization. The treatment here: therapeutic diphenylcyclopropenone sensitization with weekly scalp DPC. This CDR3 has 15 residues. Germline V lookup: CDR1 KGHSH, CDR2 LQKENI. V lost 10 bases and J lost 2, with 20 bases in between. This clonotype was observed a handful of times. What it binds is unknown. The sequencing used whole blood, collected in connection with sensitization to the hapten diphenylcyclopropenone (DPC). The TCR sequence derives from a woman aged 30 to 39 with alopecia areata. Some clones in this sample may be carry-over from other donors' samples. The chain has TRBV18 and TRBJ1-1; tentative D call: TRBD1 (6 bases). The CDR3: CATKTGSGDNTEAFF. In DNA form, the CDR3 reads TGTGCCACCAAGACAGGTTCGGGGGACAACACTGAAGCTTTCTTT.